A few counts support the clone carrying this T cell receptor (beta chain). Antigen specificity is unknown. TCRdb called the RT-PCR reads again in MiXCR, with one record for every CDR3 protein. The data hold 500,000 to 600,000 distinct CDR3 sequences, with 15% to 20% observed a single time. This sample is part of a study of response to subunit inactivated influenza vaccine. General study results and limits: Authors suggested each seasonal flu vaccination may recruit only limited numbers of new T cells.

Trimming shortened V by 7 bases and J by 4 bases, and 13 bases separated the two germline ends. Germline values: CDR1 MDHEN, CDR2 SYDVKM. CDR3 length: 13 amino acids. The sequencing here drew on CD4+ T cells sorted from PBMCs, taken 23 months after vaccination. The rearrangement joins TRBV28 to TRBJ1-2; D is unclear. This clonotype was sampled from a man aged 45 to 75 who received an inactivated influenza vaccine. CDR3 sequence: CASKPGSTYGYTF. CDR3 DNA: TGTGCCAGCAAACCAGGTTCGACCTATGGCTACACCTTC.